The 2 T cell receptor beta chains below were found in one sample sequenced in a study of blood T cell repertoires in COVID-19 (dated by TCRdb to about 2020). The protocol used for the library was the immunoSEQ multiplex PCR assay. What TCRdb holds here is the immuneACCESS table cut down to in-frame rearrangements. Part of the clones is not present; checked against another copy, under half of the missing clones reflect an unresolved V gene, and the others are unexplained. This sample gives 80,000 to 100,000 clones in total; over 75% of them show up just once. Of the sample, about 4.3% is held by the ten largest clones. The sample was peripheral blood. These receptors were taken from a man between 60 and 70 years old with acute or convalescent COVID-19.

This clone was counted only a few times. This chain links TRBV6-2 or TRBV6-3 with TRBJ1-6; the match to TRBD1 covers 8 bases. The junction had 2 bases not matched to a gene; V was cut back by 0 bases and J by 7 bases. Germline values: CDR1 MNHEY, CDR2 SVGEGT. The length of the CDR3 is 15 residues. The CDR3 reads CASSYSGQENSPLHF. The CDR3 DNA reads TGTGCCAGCAGTTACTCGGGACAGGAGAATTCACCCCTCCACTTT.

The chain carries TRBV11-3 and TRBJ1-4; possibly TRBD1 for D (6 bases). Germline loops: CDR1 SGHNT, CDR2 YENEEA. V was cut by 1 base and J by 12 bases, with 18 bases left in between. The CDR3 contains 15 residues. CDR3 region: CASSLGGPGALELFF. The CDR3 DNA reads as TGTGCCAGCAGCTTAGGCGGCCCAGGGGCCCTGGAACTGTTTTTT.